These T cell receptor beta chains were read from a single sample in a study of blood T cells in healthy people across ages. TCRdb re-analysed the 5' RACE reads in MiXCR, keeping a single row per CDR3 protein. The sample yields 700,000 to 900,000 distinct CDR3 sequences, 40% to 65% seen once. Sequencing was performed on blood. These receptor sequences come from a man older than 75 in good health. Both conserved end residues are part of each CDR3. A D gene is named only where the DNA matches it firmly. Clone size is not always given. Where it is, it says once, few, many or a class for expanded clones.

CASSSEGHGYTF	TGTGCCAGCAGCAGCGAGGGGCATGGCTACACCTTC	TRBV9	TRBJ1-2	-	-
CASSATGGGNYGYTF	TGTGCCAGCAGCGCGACGGGGGGCGGTAACTATGGCTACACCTTC	TRBV13	TRBJ1-2	-	-
CASSVGEKETQYF	TGTGCCAGCAGCGTAGGAGAAAAAGAGACCCAGTACTTC	TRBV9	TRBJ2-5	-	few
CASSLTLAGGEQFF	TGCGCTAGCAGCTTGACCCTAGCGGGAGGTGAGCAGTTCTTC	TRBV5-1	TRBJ2-1	TRBD2	-
CATEAGAPSYEQYF	TGTGCCACTGAAGCGGGAGCTCCTTCCTACGAGCAGTACTTC	TRBV15	TRBJ2-7	TRBD2	-
CASSSGLAGTGYEQYF	TGTGCCAGCTCGTCGGGACTAGCGGGGACGGGCTACGAGCAGTACTTC	TRBV18	TRBJ2-7	TRBD2	few
CSAIRDPRPTDRYAYF	TGCAGTGCCATCCGGGACCCGCGACCCACCGACAGATACGCGTATTTT	TRBV20-1	TRBJ2-3	-	-
CASSQELGFSSYNEQYF	TGCGCCAGCAGCCAAGAGCTGGGCTTTAGCTCCTACAATGAGCAGTACTTC	TRBV4-3	TRBJ2-7	-	-
CAWHPTGGPRYAYF	TGTGCCTGGCACCCCACGGGAGGGCCAAGATACGCGTATTTT	TRBV30	TRBJ2-3	TRBD2	-
CASSLLAGGDRFDEQYF	TGTGCCAGCAGCTTGCTAGCGGGAGGAGATAGGTTTGACGAGCAGTACTTC	TRBV7-2	TRBJ2-7	TRBD2	once
CASSLVPGGYTF	TGTGCCAGCAGCTTAGTACCCGGTGGCTACACCTTC	TRBV7-9	TRBJ1-2	-	-
CATTTSGRPDTQYF	TGTGCCACCACGACTAGCGGGAGGCCAGATACGCAGTATTTT	TRBV24-1	TRBJ2-3	TRBD2	many
CASSLVGTSGTSTDTQYF	TGTGCCAGCAGCTTAGTAGGGACTAGCGGGACTAGCACAGATACGCAGTATTTT	TRBV7-2	TRBJ2-3	TRBD2	many
CASSPGGRAGHGYTF	TGTGCCAGCAGCCCCGGGGGCCGTGCAGGCCATGGCTACACCTTC	TRBV9	TRBJ1-2	-	-
CSASSRFPEQYF	TGCAGTGCTAGCAGTAGATTTCCTGAGCAGTACTTC	TRBV20-1	TRBJ2-5	-	-
CASSLRTGGNQPQHF	TGTGCCAGCAGTTTAAGAACTGGGGGCAATCAGCCCCAGCATTTT	TRBV6-6	TRBJ1-5	-	-
CASSGHGSTDTQYF	TGTGCCAGCAGTGGCCACGGTAGCACAGATACGCAGTATTTT	TRBV28	TRBJ2-3	-	-
CSARNPGLAGVEQYF	TGCAGTGCTAGAAACCCGGGACTAGCGGGAGTCGAGCAGTACTTC	TRBV20-1	TRBJ2-7	TRBD2	few
CSARPGTGGSPPHF	TGCAGTGCTAGACCGGGGACAGGGGGTTCACCCCCCCACTTT	TRBV20-1	TRBJ1-6	TRBD1	-
CASSLGTSWETQYF	TGTGCCAGCAGCCTAGGGACTAGCTGGGAGACCCAGTACTTC	TRBV7-6	TRBJ2-5	TRBD2	few
CATGLTYEQYF	TGTGCCACGGGACTAACGTACGAGCAGTACTTC	TRBV10-3	TRBJ2-7	TRBD2	few
CASIESNTYEQYF	TGTGCCAGCATCGAATCCAATACCTACGAGCAGTACTTC	TRBV7-2	TRBJ2-7	-	-
CASSPLGGERLDTQYF	TGTGCCAGCAGCCCTTTAGGGGGAGAGAGGTTGGATACGCAGTATTTT	TRBV7-2	TRBJ2-3	-	-
CSARDGLRGETQYF	TGCAGTGCTAGAGATGGCCTTCGAGGAGAGACCCAGTACTTC	TRBV20-1	TRBJ2-5	-	-
CASSYTAASYEQYF	TGTGCCAGCAGTTACACGGCGGCCTCCTACGAGCAGTACTTC	TRBV6-6	TRBJ2-7	-	few
CASSAGGEYYGYTF	TGTGCCAGCAGCGCCGGCGGGGAGTACTATGGCTACACCTTC	TRBV9	TRBJ1-2	-	-
CASSQTGAPTGELFF	TGCGCCAGCAGCCAGACAGGAGCCCCGACCGGGGAGCTGTTTTTT	TRBV5-1	TRBJ2-2	-	-
CASSFPGPTYEQYF	TGTGCCAGCAGCTTCCCGGGACCAACCTACGAGCAGTACTTC	TRBV7-9	TRBJ2-7	-	-
CASSFTLARGYEQYF	TGCGCCAGCAGCTTCACACTAGCGCGGGGCTACGAGCAGTACTTC	TRBV5-1	TRBJ2-7	TRBD2	-
CASSLLGPFGTGGNIQYF	TGCGCCAGCAGCTTGCTAGGTCCGTTTGGGACAGGGGGGAACATTCAGTACTTC	TRBV5-1	TRBJ2-4	TRBD1	-
CSARDTGTSYEQYF	TGCAGTGCTAGAGATACCGGGACTAGTTACGAGCAGTACTTC	TRBV20-1	TRBJ2-7	TRBD2	-
CASSSGRAGINEQYF	TGCGCCAGCAGCTCGGGACGAGCGGGAATCAATGAGCAGTACTTC	TRBV5-1	TRBJ2-5	TRBD2	-
CASSYSIVASNTEAFF	TGTGCCAGCAGTTACTCGATTGTAGCCTCGAACACTGAAGCTTTCTTT	TRBV6-5	TRBJ1-1	-	-
CASSLDSYSNQPQHF	TGCGCCAGCAGCTTGGACAGTTATAGCAATCAGCCCCAGCATTTT	TRBV5-1	TRBJ1-5	-	-
CASSNRVEQYF	TGTGCCAGCAGCAACAGAGTCGAGCAGTACTTC	TRBV11-2	TRBJ2-7	-	few
CASSLTDRSNQPQHF	TGTGCCAGCAGCTTAACGGACAGGTCGAATCAGCCCCAGCATTTT	TRBV6-6	TRBJ1-5	TRBD1	-
CASSQVGQGSTNEKLFF	TGTGCCAGCAGCCAAGTGGGACAGGGCTCAACTAATGAAAAACTGTTTTTT	TRBV14	TRBJ1-4	TRBD1	-
CASSPRDSKNIQYF	TGTGCCAGCAGCCCCAGGGACAGTAAAAACATTCAGTACTTC	TRBV7-2	TRBJ2-4	TRBD1	-
CASYPGLVNNEQFF	TGTGCCAGCTACCCGGGACTAGTAAACAATGAGCAGTTCTTC	TRBV6-1	TRBJ2-1	TRBD2	-
CASSSPRTGFGEQYF	TGTGCCAGCAGTTCCCCCAGGACAGGGTTTGGCGAGCAGTACTTC	TRBV28	TRBJ2-7	TRBD1	-
CASSSPIRSTDTQYF	TGTGCCAGCAGCTCACCTATAAGGAGCACAGATACGCAGTATTTT	TRBV11-2	TRBJ2-3	-	-
CSAILQETQYF	TGCAGTGCTATTCTCCAAGAGACCCAGTACTTC	TRBV20-1	TRBJ2-5	-	-
CASSLARSSQPQHF	TGTGCCAGCAGCTTAGCGAGGAGTAGTCAGCCCCAGCATTTT	TRBV7-2	TRBJ1-5	-	few
CASRAGTSSYNEQFF	TGTGCCAGCAGGGCCGGGACTAGCAGCTACAATGAGCAGTTCTTC	TRBV6-2/TRBV6-3	TRBJ2-1	TRBD2	-
CSVGQLNSYEQYF	TGCAGCGTCGGACAGCTGAACTCCTACGAGCAGTACTTC	TRBV29-1	TRBJ2-7	-	few
CASSPGGSGRAIYEQYF	TGTGCCAGCAGCCCTGGGGGTAGCGGGAGGGCCATCTACGAGCAGTACTTC	TRBV3-1	TRBJ2-7	TRBD2	many
CATSRGTLAETQYF	TGTGCCACCAGCCGAGGGACTCTCGCAGAGACCCAGTACTTC	TRBV15	TRBJ2-5	-	-